This T cell receptor (beta chain) is drawn from a study of blood T cell repertoires in COVID-19. Study-wide context: Whether acute or convalescent, the COVID-19 samples came from the United States, Italy and Spain. Sample material is recorded as cDNA or gDNA derived from T cells, B-cell-depleted T cells, or PBMCs.

In the original workflow: Reference gene primers were amplified, and this amplification served to estimate nucleated cell counts. The data were produced by immunoSEQ multiplex PCR, yet TCRdb's version contains in-frame clones alone and is incomplete. V and J calls and clone size are as listed in that table; D and trimming were resolved from the DNA. Of around 200,000 clones in the sample, about four fifths were seen once. The CDR3 runs to 13 residues. Trimming cost V 7 bases and J 6 bases; bases outside gene matches: 6. The germline V gene encodes CDR1 GTSNPN and CDR2 SVGIG (reference sequence). The clonotype originates from a middle-aged man with active or convalescent COVID-19. The specimen sequenced was peripheral blood. J is TRBJ2-1 and V is TRBV30, with TRBD2 matching over 10 bases. The CDR3 nucleotides read TGTGCCTTAGAGCGGGGGGGCGGCAATGAGCAGTTCTTC. As protein: CALERGGGNEQFF.